Each of the 16 T cell receptor beta chains below was sequenced from the same sample in a study of monozygotic twins with cystic fibrosis (dated by TCRdb to the early 2020s). Library method: the immunoSEQ multiplex PCR assay. The clones in this table, taken by TCRdb from immuneACCESS, are in-frame only. Not every clone is retained; where verified, under half of the shortfall comes from an unresolved V gene, and the cause of the rest is unknown. This sample holds 13,000 to 15,000 clones; roughly 85% were observed only once. Jointly, the top ten make up approximately 1.1% of the sample. Sequencing input: blood. Receptors were obtained from a boy between 5 and 17 years old with cystic fibrosis.

This rearrangement joins TRBV5-1 to TRBJ2-1; TRBD2 aligns across 8 bases. CDR1 SGHRS and CDR2 YFSETQ come from the germline V gene. The J segment lost 5 bases and the V segment lost 2 bases, leaving 12 bases of the junction unmatched. The CDR3 sequence is 17 residues long. CDR3 DNA sequence: TGCGCCAGCAGCTTCAGGGCGGGGGGACCGATAGACAATGAGCAGTTCTTC. This sequence encodes CASSFRAGGPIDNEQFF.

The chain's CDR3 is CASSSPRTGRRYGYTF. The DNA for the CDR3 is TGTGCCAGCAGTTCCCCAAGGACAGGGAGGCGCTATGGCTACACCTTC. V gene TRBV6-5 combines with J gene TRBJ1-2, with TRBD1 identical over 8 bases. J gave up 4 bases and V 4 bases, and 11 bases lay outside the gene matches. CDR1 and CDR2 from the germline V gene are MNHEY and SVGAGI. This CDR3 is 16 amino acids long.

V is TRBV6-6 and J is TRBJ2-3; D ambiguous. Germline lookup yields CDR1 MNHNY and CDR2 SVGAGI (reference sequence). There are 16 residues in the CDR3. Trimming removed 2 bases at V and 2 bases at J, with 14 bases between. CDR3 loop: CASSYNAGRATDTQYF. CDR3 DNA: TGTGCCAGCAGTTACAACGCAGGACGGGCCACAGATACGCAGTATTTT.

V and J are TRBV5-7 and TRBJ1-2; the D is unclear. TRBV5-7 belongs to the ORF category, with a function that is uncertain. The CDR3 extends over 16 amino acids. Trimming took off 4 bases at V and 3 bases at J, with 19 bases between the two ends. CDR3 region: CASSPRRAVPHYGYTF. CDR3 in DNA: TGTGCCAGCAGCCCCAGAAGGGCGGTACCACACTATGGCTACACCTTC.

The chain is built from TRBV6-5 and TRBJ2-3; 10 nucleotides match TRBD1. Germline V gives CDR1 MNHEY, CDR2 SVGAGI. The CDR3 is 13 residues long. The junction had 3 bases not matched to a gene; V was cut back by 10 bases and J by 2 bases. CDR3 residues: CATGTGDTDTQYF. The CDR3 bases are TGTGCCACGGGGACAGGGGACACAGATACGCAGTATTTT.

The chain recombines TRBV7-9 with TRBJ2-7; D is ambiguous. This CDR3 region has 15 residues. The germline CDR1 and CDR2 sequences are SEHNR and FQNEAQ (reference sequence). V lost 4 bases and J lost 2, with 15 bases in between. This chain's CDR3 is CASSSRSGITYEQYF. DNA for the CDR3: TGTGCCAGCAGCTCGCGGAGTGGAATCACCTACGAGCAGTACTTC. The full variable domain, in which reference TRBV7-9 and TRBJ2-7 provide the parts outside the CDR3, is DTGVSQNPRHKITKRGQNVTFRCDPISEHNRLYWYRQTLGQGPEFLTYFQNEAQLEKSRLLSDRFSAERPKGSFSTLEIQRTEQGDSAMYLCASSSRSGITYEQYFGPGTRLTVT.

J is TRBJ1-2 and V is TRBV10-3, with TRBD1 as a possible D gene (6 bases). Germline assignment: CDR1 ENHRY and CDR2 SYGVKD. The CDR3 sequence is 16 residues long. The ends were cut back, 1 base at V and 6 bases at J, with 18 bases in the middle. CDR3 in amino acids: CAISEYRTDPAHGYTF. DNA of the CDR3: TGTGCCATCAGTGAGTATCGGACAGATCCTGCGCATGGCTACACCTTC.

The gene calls are TRBV18 and TRBJ2-2, with no clear D. V was shortened by 5 bases and J by 3 bases, with 7 bases between the two germline ends. Per the germline V gene, CDR1 is KGHSH and CDR2 is LQKENI. The CDR3 is made up of 13 amino acids. DNA for the CDR3: TGTGCCAGCTCATCGCGAGACACCGGGGAGCTGTTTTTT. This gives the protein CASSSRDTGELFF.

This chain connects TRBV27 to TRBJ2-3; 11 bases map to TRBD2. The germline V gene has CDR1 MNHEY and CDR2 SMNVEV (reference sequence). CDR3 size: 15 residues. The junction had 4 bases not matched to a gene; V was cut back by 6 bases and J by 2 bases. The CDR3 sequence is CASSLTSGITDTQYF. CDR3 in DNA: TGTGCCAGCAGCCTGACTAGCGGGATCACAGATACGCAGTATTTT.

For the CDR3, the DNA is TGTGCCAGCAGCTTAAGACTAGCGGGAGTCAGTTTTATAGAGACCCAGTACTTC. Amino acids: CASSLRLAGVSFIETQYF. The chain uses TRBV7-9 and TRBJ2-5; 12 nucleotides align to TRBD2. The CDR3 covers 18 residues. Germline loops: CDR1 SEHNR, CDR2 FQNEAQ (reference sequence). Trimming at V came to 2 bases and at J to 4 bases, leaving 11 bases not matched to a gene.

The gene calls are TRBV2 and TRBJ2-5; 8 bases line up with TRBD2. Germline loops: CDR1 SNHLY, CDR2 FYNNEI. The CDR3 contains 15 residues. Trimming cost V 6 bases and J 5 bases; bases outside gene matches: 11. The CDR3 DNA is TGTGCCAGCAGGGAATTAAGGACTAGCCGGGAGACCCAGTACTTC. This sequence encodes CASRELRTSRETQYF.

The V gene is TRBV6-1, the J gene TRBJ1-5; no firm D call. Trimming left V 7 bases short and J 2 bases short, with 9 bases between. Germline-derived CDR1 and CDR2 are MNHNS and SASEGT. The CDR3 covers 13 residues. The CDR3 region has the DNA TGTGCCAGCAACCCTGCGGGCAATCAGCCCCAGCATTTT. Protein: CASNPAGNQPQHF.

The chain recombines TRBV9 with TRBJ1-2, with 10 bases aligning to TRBD1. The germline V gene has CDR1 SGDLS and CDR2 YYNGEE. Unmatched junction bases numbered 19, after V lost 4 bases and J lost 7 bases. The CDR3 contains 18 residues. For the CDR3, the DNA is TGTGCCAGCAGCCCCCAGCGGGACAGGGGCCCCCCTACTGGTGGCTACACCTTC. It translates to CASSPQRDRGPPTGGYTF.

This chain joins TRBV10-3 and TRBJ2-1, with TRBD2 matching over 13 bases. The CDR3 extends over 16 amino acids. Germline V gives CDR1 ENHRY, CDR2 SYGVKD. The V segment lost 4 bases and the J segment 7 bases; nucleotides outside the gene matches: 7. The CDR3: CAISGPGLAGLNEQFF. The CDR3 region has the DNA TGTGCCATCAGTGGCCCGGGACTAGCGGGATTAAATGAGCAGTTCTTC.

The chain is built from TRBV5-1 and TRBJ1-1; TRBD1 matches 7 bases. Germline CDR1 reads SGHRS; CDR2 reads YFSETQ. The CDR3 is 13 amino acids. The V gene end was trimmed by 5 bases and the J gene end by 4 bases; junction bases not matched to a gene: 5. The CDR3 reads CASRSTGFTEAFF. Written as DNA, the CDR3 is TGCGCCAGCAGGTCGACAGGGTTCACTGAAGCTTTCTTT.

This rearrangement joins TRBV5-1 to TRBJ1-2, with no clear D. The CDR3 contains 15 residues. Germline CDR1 reads SGHRS; CDR2 reads YFSETQ. V was pared by 0 bases and J by 2 bases, with 11 bases between. In DNA, the CDR3 is TGCGCCAGCAGCTTGGCCCTACATGAAAACTATGGCTACACCTTC. Amino acids: CASSLALHENYGYTF.